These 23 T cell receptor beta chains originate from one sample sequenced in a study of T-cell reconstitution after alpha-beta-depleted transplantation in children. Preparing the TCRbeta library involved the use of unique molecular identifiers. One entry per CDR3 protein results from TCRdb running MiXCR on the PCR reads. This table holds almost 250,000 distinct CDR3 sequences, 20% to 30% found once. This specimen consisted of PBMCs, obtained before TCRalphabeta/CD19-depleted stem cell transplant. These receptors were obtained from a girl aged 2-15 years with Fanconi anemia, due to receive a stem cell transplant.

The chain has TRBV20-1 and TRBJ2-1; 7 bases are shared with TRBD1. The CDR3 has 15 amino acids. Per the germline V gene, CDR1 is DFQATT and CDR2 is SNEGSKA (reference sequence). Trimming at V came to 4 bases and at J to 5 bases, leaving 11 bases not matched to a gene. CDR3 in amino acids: CSATNPGTADNEQFF. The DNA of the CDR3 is TGCAGTGCTACCAACCCCGGGACAGCCGACAATGAGCAGTTCTTC.

CDR3 DNA: TGTGCCAGCAGCCCCTCGACGGGAGGAGGCTACGAGCAGTACTTC. Its translation: CASSPSTGGGYEQYF. The chain recombines TRBV9 with TRBJ2-7; 7 positions agree with TRBD2. CDR3 size: 15 residues. The germline gives CDR1 SGDLS, CDR2 YYNGEE. After removal of 4 bases from V and 3 bases from J, the junction contained 10 bases not matched to a gene.

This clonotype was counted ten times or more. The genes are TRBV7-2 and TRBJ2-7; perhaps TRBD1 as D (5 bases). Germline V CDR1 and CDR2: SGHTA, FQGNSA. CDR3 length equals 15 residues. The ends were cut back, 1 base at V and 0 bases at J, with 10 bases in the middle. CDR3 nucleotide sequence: TGTGCCAGCAGCTTAGGTGGGGCAAGCTCCTACGAGCAGTACTTC. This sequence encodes CASSLGGASSYEQYF.

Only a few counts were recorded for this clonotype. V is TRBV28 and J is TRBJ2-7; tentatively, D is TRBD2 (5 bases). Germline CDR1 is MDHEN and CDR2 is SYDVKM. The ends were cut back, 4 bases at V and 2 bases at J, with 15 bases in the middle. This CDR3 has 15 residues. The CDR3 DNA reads TGTGCCAGCAGTTCGCTAGCTAGGTTCGCCTACGAGCAGTACTTC. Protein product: CASSSLARFAYEQYF.

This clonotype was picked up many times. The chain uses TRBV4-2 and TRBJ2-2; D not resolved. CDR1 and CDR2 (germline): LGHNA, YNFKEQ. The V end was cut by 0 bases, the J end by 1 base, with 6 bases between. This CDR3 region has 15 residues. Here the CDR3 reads CASSQDGRNTGELFF. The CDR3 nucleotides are TGTGCCAGCAGCCAAGATGGCAGGAACACCGGGGAGCTGTTTTTT.

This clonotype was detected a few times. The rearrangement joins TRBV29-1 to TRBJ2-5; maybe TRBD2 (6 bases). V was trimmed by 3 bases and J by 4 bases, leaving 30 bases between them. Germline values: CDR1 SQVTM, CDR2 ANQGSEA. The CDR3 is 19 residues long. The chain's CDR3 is CSVDKDMGPGLPYRETQYF. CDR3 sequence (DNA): TGCAGCGTTGATAAGGATATGGGCCCGGGACTCCCTTACCGAGAGACCCAGTACTTC.

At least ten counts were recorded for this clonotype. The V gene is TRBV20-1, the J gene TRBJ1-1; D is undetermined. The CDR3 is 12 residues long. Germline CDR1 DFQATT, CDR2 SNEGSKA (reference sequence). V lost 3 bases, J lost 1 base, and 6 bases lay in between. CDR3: CSASWENTEAFF. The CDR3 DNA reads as TGCAGTGCTAGTTGGGAGAACACTGAAGCTTTCTTT.

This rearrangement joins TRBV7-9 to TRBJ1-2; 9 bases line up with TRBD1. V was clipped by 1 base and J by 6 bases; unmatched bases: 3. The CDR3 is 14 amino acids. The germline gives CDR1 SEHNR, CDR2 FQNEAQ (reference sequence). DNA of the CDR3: TGTGCCAGCAGCTTAGGGGGACAGGGCGATGGCTACACCTTC. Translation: CASSLGGQGDGYTF. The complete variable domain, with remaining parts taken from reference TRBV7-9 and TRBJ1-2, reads DTGVSQNPRHKITKRGQNVTFRCDPISEHNRLYWYRQTLGQGPEFLTYFQNEAQLEKSRLLSDRFSAERPKGSFSTLEIQRTEQGDSAMYLCASSLGGQGDGYTFGSGTRLTVV.

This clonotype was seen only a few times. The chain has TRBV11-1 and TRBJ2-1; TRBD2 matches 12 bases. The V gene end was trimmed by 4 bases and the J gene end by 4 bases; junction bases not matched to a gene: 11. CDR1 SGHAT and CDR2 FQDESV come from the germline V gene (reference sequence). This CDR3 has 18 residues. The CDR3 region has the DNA TGTGCCAGCAGCTACCTAGCGGGAGGGCCTTATTCTTACAATGAGCAGTTCTTC. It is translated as CASSYLAGGPYSYNEQFF.

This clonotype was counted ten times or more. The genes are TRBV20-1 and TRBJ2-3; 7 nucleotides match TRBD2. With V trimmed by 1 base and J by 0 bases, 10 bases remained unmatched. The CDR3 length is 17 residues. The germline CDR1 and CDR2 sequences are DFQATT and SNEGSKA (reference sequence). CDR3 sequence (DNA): TGCAGTGCTAGAGCCTACGGGAGGACGGATAGCACAGATACGCAGTATTTT. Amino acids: CSARAYGRTDSTDTQYF.

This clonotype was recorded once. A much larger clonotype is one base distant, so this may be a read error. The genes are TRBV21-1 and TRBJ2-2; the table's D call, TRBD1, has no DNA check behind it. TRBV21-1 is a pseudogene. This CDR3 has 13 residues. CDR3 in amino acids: CASSPLNTGEQFF. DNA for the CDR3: TGTGCCAGCAGTCCCCTGAACACCGGGGAGCAGTTTTTT.

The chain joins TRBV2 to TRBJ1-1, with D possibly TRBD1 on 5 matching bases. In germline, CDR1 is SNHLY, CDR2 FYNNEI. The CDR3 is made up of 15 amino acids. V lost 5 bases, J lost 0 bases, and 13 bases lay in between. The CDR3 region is CASSLRGFMNTEAFF. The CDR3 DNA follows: TGTGCCAGCAGTCTACGGGGCTTTATGAACACTGAAGCTTTCTTT.

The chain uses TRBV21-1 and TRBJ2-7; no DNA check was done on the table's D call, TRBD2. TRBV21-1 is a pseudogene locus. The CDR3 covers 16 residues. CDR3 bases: TGTGCCAGCAGCAAAGGTGGCGACCAGCGAAACTACGAGCAGTACTTC. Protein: CASSKGGDQRNYEQYF.

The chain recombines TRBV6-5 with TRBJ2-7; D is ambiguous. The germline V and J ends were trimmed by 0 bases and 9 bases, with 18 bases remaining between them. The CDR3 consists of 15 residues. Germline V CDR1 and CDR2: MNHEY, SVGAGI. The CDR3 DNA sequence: TGTGCCAGCAGTTACTCGAATCAGCTAGGAAGGAGGCAGTACTTC. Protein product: CASSYSNQLGRRQYF.

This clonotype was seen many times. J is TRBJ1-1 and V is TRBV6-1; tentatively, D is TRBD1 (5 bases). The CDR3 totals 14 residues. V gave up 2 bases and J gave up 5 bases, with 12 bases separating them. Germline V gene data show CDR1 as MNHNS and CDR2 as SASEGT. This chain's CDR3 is CASSESAGTTEAFF. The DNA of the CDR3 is TGTGCCAGCAGTGAATCCGCAGGGACTACTGAAGCTTTCTTT.

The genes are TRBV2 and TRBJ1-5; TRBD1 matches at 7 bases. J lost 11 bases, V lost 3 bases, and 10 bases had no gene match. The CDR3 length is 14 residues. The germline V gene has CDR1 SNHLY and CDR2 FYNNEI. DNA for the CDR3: TGTGCCAGCAGTGAGTCGTCAGGGGGTAAGGCCCAGCATTTT. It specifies CASSESSGGKAQHF.

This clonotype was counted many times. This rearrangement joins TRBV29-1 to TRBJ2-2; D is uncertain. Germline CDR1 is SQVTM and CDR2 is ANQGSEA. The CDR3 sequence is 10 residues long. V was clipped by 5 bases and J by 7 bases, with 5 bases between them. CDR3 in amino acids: CSVQNGELFF. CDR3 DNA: TGCAGCGTTCAGAACGGGGAGCTGTTTTTT.

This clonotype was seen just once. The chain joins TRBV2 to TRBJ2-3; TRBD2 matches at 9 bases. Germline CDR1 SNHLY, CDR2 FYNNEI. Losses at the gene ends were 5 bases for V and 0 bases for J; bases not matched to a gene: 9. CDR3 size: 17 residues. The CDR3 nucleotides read TGTGCCAGCAGTCCTGTCATAGCGGGGGAAAGCACAGATACGCAGTATTTT. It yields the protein CASSPVIAGESTDTQYF. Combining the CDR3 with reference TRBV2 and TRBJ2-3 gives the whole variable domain EPEVTQTPSHQVTQMGQEVILRCVPISNHLYFYWYRQILGQKVEFLVSFYNNEISEKSEIFDDQFSVERPDGSNFTLKIRSTKLEDSAMYFCASSPVIAGESTDTQYFGPGTRLTVL.

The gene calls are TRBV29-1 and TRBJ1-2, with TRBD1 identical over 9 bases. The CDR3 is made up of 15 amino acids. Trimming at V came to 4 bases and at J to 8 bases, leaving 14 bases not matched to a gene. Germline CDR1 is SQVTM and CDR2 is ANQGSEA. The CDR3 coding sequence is TGCAGCGTTGTGTCACTAGGCGGGACAGGGAACGGCTACACCTTC. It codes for CSVVSLGGTGNGYTF.

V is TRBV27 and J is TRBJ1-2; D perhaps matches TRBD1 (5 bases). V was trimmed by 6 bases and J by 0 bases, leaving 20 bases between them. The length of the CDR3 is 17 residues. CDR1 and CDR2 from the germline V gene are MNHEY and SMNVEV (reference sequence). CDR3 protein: CASSPLWGGGPNYGYTF. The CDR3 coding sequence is TGTGCCAGCAGCCCCCTCTGGGGTGGGGGACCTAACTATGGCTACACCTTC.

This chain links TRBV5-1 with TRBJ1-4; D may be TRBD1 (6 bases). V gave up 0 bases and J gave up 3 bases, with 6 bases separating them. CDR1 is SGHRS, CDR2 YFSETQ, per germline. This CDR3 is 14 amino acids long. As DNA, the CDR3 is TGCGCCAGCAGCTTGGGACAGGCTAATGAAAAACTGTTTTTT. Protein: CASSLGQANEKLFF.

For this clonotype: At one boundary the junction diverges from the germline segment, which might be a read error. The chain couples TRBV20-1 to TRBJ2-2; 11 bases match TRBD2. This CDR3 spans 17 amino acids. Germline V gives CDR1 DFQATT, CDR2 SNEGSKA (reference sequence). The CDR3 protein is CCARKTSGIANTGELFF. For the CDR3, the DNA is TGCTGTGCTAGAAAGACTAGCGGGATCGCGAACACCGGGGAGCTGTTTTTT.

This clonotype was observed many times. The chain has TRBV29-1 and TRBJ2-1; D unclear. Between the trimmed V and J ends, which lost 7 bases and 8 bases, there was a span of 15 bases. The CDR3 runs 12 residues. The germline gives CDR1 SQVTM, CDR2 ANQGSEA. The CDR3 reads CSGHGVRDEQFF. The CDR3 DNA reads TGCAGCGGGCATGGGGTACGCGATGAGCAGTTCTTC.